This T cell receptor beta chain was captured in a study of blood T cells in healthy people across ages. Study-wide results and limits: Relative to aged donors, long-lived donors carried more naive CD4+ cells and displayed higher diversity.

A second roughly 6 to 12 cycle PCR used barcoded and J-beta primers. TCRdb reanalysed the 5' RACE reads using MiXCR and keeps one entry per CDR3 protein. Here the sample spans hundreds of thousands of distinct CDR3 sequences, around 48% being singletons. Turning to this clonotype: Antigen unknown.

Sequencing was done on a sample of blood. This TCR came from a woman aged 60-70 years in good health.

The CDR3 bases are TGTGCCAGCAGCTTAGAGGTTAATGAAAAACTGTTTTTT. Amino acids: CASSLEVNEKLFF. The V and J genes are TRBV7-2 and TRBJ1-4; D is uncertain. V dropped 1 base and J dropped 4 bases, with 4 bases sitting between them. This CDR3 is built from 13 residues. Germline CDR1 is SGHTA and CDR2 is FQGNSA.